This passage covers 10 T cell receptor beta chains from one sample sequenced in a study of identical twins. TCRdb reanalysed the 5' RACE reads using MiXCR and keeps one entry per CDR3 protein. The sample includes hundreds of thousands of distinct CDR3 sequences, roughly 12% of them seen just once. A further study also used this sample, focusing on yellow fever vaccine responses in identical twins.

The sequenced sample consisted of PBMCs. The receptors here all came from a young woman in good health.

The CDR3 is CASSLWALNEQFF. The DNA for the CDR3 is TGTGCCAGCAGTTTGTGGGCTCTCAATGAGCAGTTCTTC. The gene calls are TRBV12-3 or TRBV12-4 and TRBJ2-1; D gene ambiguous. The V and J ends lost 3 bases and 6 bases respectively, with 9 bases between them. The length of the CDR3 is 13 residues.

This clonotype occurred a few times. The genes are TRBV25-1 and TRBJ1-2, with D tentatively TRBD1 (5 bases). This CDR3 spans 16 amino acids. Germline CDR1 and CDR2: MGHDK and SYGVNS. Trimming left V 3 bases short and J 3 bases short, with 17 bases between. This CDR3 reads CASSDYSGTNYYGYTF. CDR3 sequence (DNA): TGTGCCAGCAGTGACTATTCGGGGACCAACTACTATGGCTACACCTTC.

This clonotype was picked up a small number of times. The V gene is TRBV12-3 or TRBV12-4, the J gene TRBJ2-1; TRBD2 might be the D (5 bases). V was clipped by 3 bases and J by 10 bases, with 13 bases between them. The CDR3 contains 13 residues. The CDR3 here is CASSFLPADEQFF. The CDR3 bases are TGTGCCAGCAGTTTTCTTCCAGCGGACGAGCAGTTCTTC.

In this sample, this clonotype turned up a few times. The CDR3 spells CASKSEGSGDSPLHF. The CDR3 coding sequence is TGTGCCAGCAAATCGGAGGGGTCAGGCGATTCACCCCTCCACTTT. V gene TRBV6-1 combines with J gene TRBJ1-6, with D tentatively TRBD1 (5 bases). The germline gives CDR1 MNHNS, CDR2 SASEGT. Trimming shortened V by 7 bases and J by 8 bases, and 18 bases separated the two germline ends. The CDR3 has 15 residues.

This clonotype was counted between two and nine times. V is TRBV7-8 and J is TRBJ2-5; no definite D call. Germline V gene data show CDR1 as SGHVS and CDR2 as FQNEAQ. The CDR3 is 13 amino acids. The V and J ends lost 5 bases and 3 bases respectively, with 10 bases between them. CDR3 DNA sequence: TGTGCCAGCAGCATGCGGCTAGAAGAGACCCAGTACTTC. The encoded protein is CASSMRLEETQYF.

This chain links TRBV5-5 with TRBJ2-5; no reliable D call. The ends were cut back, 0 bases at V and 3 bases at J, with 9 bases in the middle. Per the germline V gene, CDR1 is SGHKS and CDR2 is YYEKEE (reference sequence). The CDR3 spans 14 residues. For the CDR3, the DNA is TGTGCCAGCAGCTTGGGCCCATCAAAAGAGACCCAGTACTTC. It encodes CASSLGPSKETQYF.

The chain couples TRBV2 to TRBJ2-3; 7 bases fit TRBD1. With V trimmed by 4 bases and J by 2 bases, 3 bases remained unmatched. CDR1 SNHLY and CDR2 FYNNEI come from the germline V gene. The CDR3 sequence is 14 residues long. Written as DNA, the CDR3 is TGTGCCAGCAGTGTGGACAGGACCACAGATACGCAGTATTTT. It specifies CASSVDRTTDTQYF.

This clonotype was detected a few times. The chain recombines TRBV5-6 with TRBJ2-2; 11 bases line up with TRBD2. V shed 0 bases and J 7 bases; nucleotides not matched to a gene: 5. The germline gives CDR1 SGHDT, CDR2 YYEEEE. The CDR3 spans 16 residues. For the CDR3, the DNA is TGTGCCAGCAGCTTGGCACTAGCGGGAGCAGGCGGGGAGCTGTTTTTT. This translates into CASSLALAGAGGELFF. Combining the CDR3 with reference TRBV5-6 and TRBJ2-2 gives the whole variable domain DAGVTQSPTHLIKTRGQQVTLRCSPKSGHDTVSWYQQALGQGPQFIFQYYEEEERQRGNFPDRFSGHQFPNYSSELNVNALLLGDSALYLCASSLALAGAGGELFFGEGSRLTVL.

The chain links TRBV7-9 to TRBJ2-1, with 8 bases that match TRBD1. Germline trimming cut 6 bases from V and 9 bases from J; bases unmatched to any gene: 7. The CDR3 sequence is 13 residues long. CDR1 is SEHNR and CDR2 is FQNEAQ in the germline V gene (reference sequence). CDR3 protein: CASRDREGIEQFF. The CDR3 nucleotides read TGTGCCAGCAGGGACAGGGAAGGAATTGAGCAGTTCTTC. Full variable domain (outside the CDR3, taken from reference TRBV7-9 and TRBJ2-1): DTGVSQNPRHKITKRGQNVTFRCDPISEHNRLYWYRQTLGQGPEFLTYFQNEAQLEKSRLLSDRFSAERPKGSFSTLEIQRTEQGDSAMYLCASRDREGIEQFFGPGTRLTVL.

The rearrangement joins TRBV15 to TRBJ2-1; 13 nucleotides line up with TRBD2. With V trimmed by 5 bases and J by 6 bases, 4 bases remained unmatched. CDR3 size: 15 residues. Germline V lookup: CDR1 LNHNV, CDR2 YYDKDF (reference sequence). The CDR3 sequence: CATSRGTSGVNEQFF. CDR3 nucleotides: TGTGCCACCAGCCGCGGGACTAGCGGGGTCAATGAGCAGTTCTTC.